At least ten counts were recorded for the clone carrying this TCR beta chain. Its antigen is currently unknown. The data were obtained in a study of T-cell reconstitution after alpha-beta-depleted transplantation in children. Whole-study results and caveats: Several hundred rapidly expanded clones from non-depleted graft cells reportedly supplied alpha-beta T cells about two months post-transplant. At one year after transplant, newly produced T cells mostly accounted for T-cell counts and diversity. The origin of high day-60 TCRbeta diversity in some patients lay in surviving recipient T cells and thymic progenitors.

Unique molecular identifiers were used to barcode this TCRbeta library. TCRdb redid the calling of the PCR reads with MiXCR, one entry per CDR3 protein. Of 300,000 to 400,000 distinct CDR3 sequences detected, around 15% appear once; the ten largest clones hold roughly 40%. The CDR3 is made up of 16 amino acids. The junction had 8 bases not matched to a gene; V was cut back by 0 bases and J by 3 bases. CDR1 and CDR2 (germline): DFQATT, SNEGSKA (reference sequence). The source of this sequence is a male patient under 10 years old who had a stem cell transplant for acute lymphoblastic leukemia, so the T cells may come from the graft donor. Sequencing was performed on PBMCs, mostly from graft donor cells, taken 360 days after TCRalphabeta/CD19-depleted stem cell transplant. The chain has TRBV20-1 and TRBJ2-1; 7 nucleotides agree with TRBD2. The CDR3 DNA sequence: TGCAGTGCTAGAGATACGAAGCGGGATAGCTACAATGAGCAGTTCTTC. The encoded protein is CSARDTKRDSYNEQFF.